This T cell receptor beta chain was sequenced for a study of cytomegalovirus exposure and HLA in healthy donors. Study-level points and caveats: About 90% or about 30% of the time was how often most TCR beta V segments were productive, according to an earlier analysis. Cytomegalovirus status was reportedly diagnosed by the classifier with high specificity and sensitivity. Using a false discovery rate of 0.05, a later analysis showed that around 16,000 TCR beta sequences were associated with HLA alleles. It was in a later analysis that TCR association rates were seen to vary by HLA locus, highest for DRB1 and lowest for HLA-C.

PCR primers comprised 60 Vbeta and 13 Jbeta primers. Sequencing was performed with immunoSEQ multiplex PCR; in TCRdb, only in-frame clones are kept and a portion is missing. This table holds about 190,000 clones, around 75% found once. The V segment lost 5 bases and the J segment 5 bases; nucleotides outside the gene matches: 12. This CDR3 has 15 residues. Per the germline V gene, CDR1 is SEHNR and CDR2 is FQNEAQ (reference sequence). With regard to this clone: Its antigen is currently unknown.

The origin of this receptor is a woman between 50 and 59 years old in good health and CMV-seronegative. The sample comprised PBMCs. The chain carries TRBV7-9 and TRBJ2-7, with 7 bases identical to TRBD2. For the CDR3, the DNA is TGTGCCAGCAGCGACCGGACGGGAGGACGGAACGAGCAGTACTTC. Encoded protein: CASSDRTGGRNEQYF.